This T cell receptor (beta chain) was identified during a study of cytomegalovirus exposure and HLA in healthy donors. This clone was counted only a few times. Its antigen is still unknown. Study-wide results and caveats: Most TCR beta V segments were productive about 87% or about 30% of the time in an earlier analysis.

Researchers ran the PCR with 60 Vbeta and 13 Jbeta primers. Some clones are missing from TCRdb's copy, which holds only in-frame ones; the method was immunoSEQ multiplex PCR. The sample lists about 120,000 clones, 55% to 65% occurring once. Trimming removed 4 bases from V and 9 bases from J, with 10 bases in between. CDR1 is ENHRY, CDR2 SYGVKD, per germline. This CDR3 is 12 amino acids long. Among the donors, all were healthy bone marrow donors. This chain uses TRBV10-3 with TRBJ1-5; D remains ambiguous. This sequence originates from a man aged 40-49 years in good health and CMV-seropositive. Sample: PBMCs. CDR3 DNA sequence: TGTGCCATCAGTGGTGACTCTGCGCCCCAGCATTTT. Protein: CAISGDSAPQHF.